This T cell receptor (beta chain) is drawn from a study of regulatory T cells in long-lasting Graves disease. Germline CDR1 and CDR2: LGHDT and YNNKEL (reference sequence). The germline V and J ends were trimmed by 0 bases and 2 bases, with 7 bases remaining between them. This CDR3 contains 14 residues. Study-wide results and caveats: Those with persistent Graves' had less TCR diversity than newly diagnosed patients.

This sample's time point: persistent/refractory GD, antithyroid drugs over 5 years with positive TRAb. PBMC-derived RNA was used for the TCR library. American Thyroid Association guidelines defined Graves' disease diagnosis. The EDTA tubes were filled with nine milliliters of drawn peripheral blood. With iRepertoire HTBI primers and Arm-PCR of CDR3 regions, TCR beta libraries were built. Using its own MiXCR run on the multiplex PCR reads, TCRdb lists one record per CDR3 protein. This sample has a few hundred thousand distinct CDR3 sequences, with roughly 21% found just once. This clonotype occurred many times. Its antigen is currently unknown.

The specimen comprised peripheral blood mononuclear cells (PBMCs), sampled when the disease was refractory, from a patient treated with antithyroid drugs. The chain recombines TRBV3-1 with TRBJ2-5; D possibly corresponds to TRBD1 (6 bases). This receptor was taken from a female donor with Graves disease. CDR3 protein: CASSQEGQQETQYF. The CDR3 nucleotides are TGTGCCAGCAGCCAAGAGGGACAACAAGAGACCCAGTACTTC.